What follows are 18 T cell receptor beta chains derived from one specimen sequenced in a study of OX40 agonist ivuxolimab in advanced cancers. The protocol was immunoSEQ multiplex PCR, while the TCRdb copy is restricted to in-frame clones and leaves out a portion. The sample yields 130,000 or so clones, around 93% seen once. Sequenced material: CD4+ or CD8+ T cells sorted from blood, taken in a trial of the OX40 agonist ivuxolimab. The receptor source for this set is an adult with an advanced solid tumor such as melanoma, head and neck, liver or kidney cancer.

The rearrangement links TRBV5-1 to TRBJ2-5; no clear D gene. Trimming took off 1 base at V and 4 bases at J, with 5 bases between the two ends. CDR1 SGHRS and CDR2 YFSETQ come from the germline V gene. The CDR3 is 12 amino acids. In DNA, the CDR3 is TGCGCCAGCAGCTTGATTCGAGAGACCCAGTACTTC. Encoded protein: CASSLIRETQYF.

The chain recombines TRBV6-5 with TRBJ1-4; TRBD1 might be the D (5 bases). Germline CDR1 MNHEY, CDR2 SVGAGI. This CDR3 has 12 amino acids. V lost 5 bases and J 9 bases, leaving 10 bases between the germline ends. CDR3 residues: CASSTGAKKLFF. CDR3 coding DNA: TGTGCCAGCAGTACCGGGGCCAAAAAACTGTTTTTT.

The chain recombines TRBV5-5 with TRBJ2-7, with D hard to call. V gave up 4 bases and J gave up 2 bases, with 13 bases separating them. The CDR3 runs 14 residues. Germline V gene lookup returns CDR1 SGHKS and CDR2 YYEKEE (reference sequence). In DNA form, the CDR3 reads TGTGCCAGCAGCCCCGCCCCAAGGACCTACGAGCAGTACTTC. Its translation is CASSPAPRTYEQYF.

The rearrangement joins TRBV7-2 to TRBJ1-6; 7 nucleotides agree with TRBD1. CDR3 length: 16 amino acids. CDR1 and CDR2 from the germline V gene are SGHTA and FQGNSA. With 5 bases clipped from V and 5 bases from J, the junction kept 9 bases outside the gene matches. The CDR3 here is CASSPQGGVNNSPLHF. Written as DNA, the CDR3 is TGTGCCAGCAGCCCCCAGGGGGGAGTTAATAATTCACCCCTCCACTTT.

The rearrangement uses TRBV16 and TRBJ1-1; maybe TRBD1 (6 bases). The V and J ends lost 1 base and 4 bases respectively, with 16 bases between them. This CDR3 spans 16 amino acids. Per the germline V gene, CDR1 is KGHSY and CDR2 is FQNENV. The CDR3 DNA follows: TGTGCCAGCAGCCAATTTGGAACAGGGACGATCACTGAAGCTTTCTTT. Its translation: CASSQFGTGTITEAFF.

This chain joins TRBV11-2 and TRBJ1-2; D is undetermined. The CDR3 has 12 amino acids. Trimming shortened V by 0 bases and J by 4 bases, and 3 bases separated the two germline ends. In germline, CDR1 is SGHAT, CDR2 FQNNGV. The CDR3 sequence is CASSLDTYGYTF. CDR3 sequence (DNA): TGTGCCAGCAGCTTAGACACCTATGGCTACACCTTC. Full variable domain (remainder filled in from reference TRBV11-2 and TRBJ1-2): EAGVAQSPRYKIIEKRQSVAFWCNPISGHATLYWYQQILGQGPKLLIQFQNNGVVDDSQLPKDRFSAERLKGVDSTLKIQPAKLEDSAVYLCASSLDTYGYTFGSGTRLTVV.

The chain employs TRBV5-6 and TRBJ1-2, with D unresolved. Trimming shortened V by 1 base and J by 2 bases, and 3 bases separated the two germline ends. In germline, CDR1 is SGHDT, CDR2 YYEEEE. The CDR3 runs 12 residues. The CDR3 nucleotides are TGTGCCAGCAGCTTGAGCAACTATGGCTACACCTTC. This translates into CASSLSNYGYTF.

The chain uses TRBV7-6 and TRBJ2-1, with TRBD1 as a possible D gene (6 bases). CDR1 and CDR2 from the germline V gene are SGHVS and FNYEAQ. Trimming left V 2 bases short and J 6 bases short, with 20 bases between. The CDR3 is 17 amino acids. CDR3 amino acids: CASSLFARAGTFNEQFF. DNA for the CDR3: TGTGCCAGCAGCTTATTCGCGAGGGCCGGGACATTCAATGAGCAGTTCTTC.

This sequence joins TRBV7-9 and TRBJ2-1; the match to TRBD1 covers 8 bases. There are 16 residues in the CDR3. V shed 4 bases, J shed 7 bases, and the junction held 12 bases outside the gene matches. Germline V CDR1 and CDR2: SEHNR, FQNEAQ (reference sequence). CDR3 DNA sequence: TGTGCCAGCAGCTCCATCGGACAGGGCTCGGGGAATGAGCAGTTCTTC. Translation gives CASSSIGQGSGNEQFF. Full variable domain (outside the CDR3, taken from reference TRBV7-9 and TRBJ2-1): DTGVSQNPRHKITKRGQNVTFRCDPISEHNRLYWYRQTLGQGPEFLTYFQNEAQLEKSRLLSDRFSAERPKGSFSTLEIQRTEQGDSAMYLCASSSIGQGSGNEQFFGPGTRLTVL.

Here the CDR3 reads CASSLLSPLRGTLNTEAFF. The CDR3 coding sequence is TGTGCCAGCAGCTTACTAAGTCCACTCCGGGGCACATTGAACACTGAAGCTTTCTTT. This rearrangement joins TRBV7-2 to TRBJ1-1, with a weak D call TRBD1 (5 bases). The CDR3 covers 19 residues. Deletions cut 2 bases from V and 0 bases from J, with 22 bases between. Germline V lookup: CDR1 SGHTA, CDR2 FQGNSA.

The V and J genes are TRBV7-2 and TRBJ2-7, with a weak D call TRBD1 (6 bases). CDR3 length: 14 amino acids. V was cut by 5 bases and J by 4 bases, with 15 bases left in between. The germline V gene has CDR1 SGHTA and CDR2 FQGNSA. CDR3 sequence: CASSLGQLPYEQYF. CDR3 DNA: TGTGCCAGCAGCCTAGGACAGCTTCCTTACGAGCAGTACTTC. Filled out from reference TRBV7-2 and TRBJ2-7, the complete variable domain reads GAGVSQSPSNKVTEKGKDVELRCDPISGHTALYWYRQSLGQGLEFLIYFQGNSAPDKSGLPSDRFSAERTGGSVSTLTIQRTQQEDSAVYLCASSLGQLPYEQYFGPGTRLTVT.

This sequence joins TRBV19 and TRBJ2-6, with 9 bases aligning to TRBD1. The V and J ends lost 3 bases and 1 base, in that order; junction bases with no gene match: 7. CDR3 length equals 18 residues. The germline gives CDR1 LNHDA, CDR2 SQIVND (reference sequence). For the CDR3, the DNA is TGTGCCAGTAGTATCATGGGGACAGGGTCGTCTGGGGCCAACGTCCTGACTTTC. It codes for CASSIMGTGSSGANVLTF.

The rearrangement links TRBV5-4 to TRBJ2-7; D is perhaps TRBD1 or TRBD2 (6 bases each). CDR3 length: 15 amino acids. Germline V gives CDR1 SGHNT, CDR2 YYREEE (reference sequence). The V and J ends lost 4 bases and 2 bases respectively, with 16 bases between them. For the CDR3, the DNA is TGTGCCAGCAGCCAGAAAAGGGGGGCCACCTACGAGCAGTACTTC. Its protein product is CASSQKRGATYEQYF.

This chain connects TRBV30 to TRBJ1-5; D gene ambiguous. V lost 1 base and J 7 bases, leaving 11 bases between the germline ends. CDR3 length: 13 residues. Germline V gene data show CDR1 as GTSNPN and CDR2 as SVGIG (reference sequence). Here the CDR3 reads CAWSARLRQPQHF. The CDR3 nucleotides read TGTGCCTGGAGTGCCCGCCTGAGGCAGCCCCAGCATTTT.

The chain is built from TRBV28 and TRBJ2-1; D is undetermined. The germline V gene encodes CDR1 MDHEN and CDR2 SYDVKM. V was shortened by 2 bases and J by 3 bases, with 14 bases between the two germline ends. The CDR3 sequence is 16 residues long. CDR3 in amino acids: CASSLGPVVGYNEQFF. The CDR3 nucleotides read TGTGCCAGCAGTTTAGGGCCCGTCGTAGGCTACAATGAGCAGTTCTTC.

The chain uses TRBV5-4 and TRBJ1-2; 7 bases map to TRBD1. The CDR3 extends over 13 amino acids. Losses at the gene ends were 2 bases for V and 4 bases for J; bases not matched to a gene: 2. CDR1 is SGHNT, CDR2 YYREEE, per germline (reference sequence). CDR3 amino acids: CASSFAGGYGYTF. The CDR3 nucleotides are TGTGCCAGCAGCTTCGCAGGGGGCTATGGCTACACCTTC.

The V call is TRBV7-2, the J call TRBJ2-5, with TRBD1 identical over 8 bases. The J call may not be correct, given that the DNA end is closer to TRBJ2-7. CDR1 and CDR2 from the germline V gene are SGHTA and FQGNSA. The CDR3 runs to 14 residues. CDR3: CASSLGQGSHEQYF. Here the CDR3 DNA reads TGTGCCAGCAGCTTAGGACAGGGGTCCCACGAGCAGTACTTC.

V and J are TRBV19 and TRBJ2-7, with 7 bases aligning to TRBD2. Germline trimming cut 4 bases from V and 4 bases from J; bases unmatched to any gene: 10. The CDR3 is 15 amino acids. CDR1 is LNHDA, CDR2 SQIVND, per germline (reference sequence). DNA of the CDR3: TGTGCCAGTAGTACCAGACTAGCAACCCAATACGAGCAGTACTTC. Translating gives CASSTRLATQYEQYF.